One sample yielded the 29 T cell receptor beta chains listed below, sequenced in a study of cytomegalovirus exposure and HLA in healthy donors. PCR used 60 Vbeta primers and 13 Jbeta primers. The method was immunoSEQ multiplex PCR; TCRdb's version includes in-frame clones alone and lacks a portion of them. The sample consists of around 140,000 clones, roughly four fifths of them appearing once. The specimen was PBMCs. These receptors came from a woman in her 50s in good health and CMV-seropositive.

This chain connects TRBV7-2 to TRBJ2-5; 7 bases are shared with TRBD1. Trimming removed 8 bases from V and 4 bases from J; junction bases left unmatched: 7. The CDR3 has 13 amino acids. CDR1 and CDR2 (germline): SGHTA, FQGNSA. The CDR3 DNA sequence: TGTGCCAGCGGACCTACAGGGGTAGAGACCCAGTACTTC. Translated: CASGPTGVETQYF.

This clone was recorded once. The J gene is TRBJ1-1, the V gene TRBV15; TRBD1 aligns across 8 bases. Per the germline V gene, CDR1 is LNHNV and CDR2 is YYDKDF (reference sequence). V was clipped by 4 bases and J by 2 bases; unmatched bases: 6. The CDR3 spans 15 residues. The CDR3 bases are TGTGCCACCAGCATGATCGACAGGGGCAACACTGAAGCTTTCTTT. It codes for CATSMIDRGNTEAFF.

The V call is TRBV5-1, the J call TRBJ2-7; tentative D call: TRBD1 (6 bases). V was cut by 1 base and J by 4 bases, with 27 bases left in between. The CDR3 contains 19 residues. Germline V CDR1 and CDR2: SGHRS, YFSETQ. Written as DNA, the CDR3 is TGCGCCAGCAGCTTGTTGCCGCCGGTGCGTGGACAGTACTCTTACGAGCAGTACTTC. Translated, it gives CASSLLPPVRGQYSYEQYF.

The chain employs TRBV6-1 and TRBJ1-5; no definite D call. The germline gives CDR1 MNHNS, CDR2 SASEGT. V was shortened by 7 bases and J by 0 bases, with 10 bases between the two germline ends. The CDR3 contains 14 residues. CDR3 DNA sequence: TGTGCCAGCACCGGTTTGAATAGCAATCAGCCCCAGCATTTT. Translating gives CASTGLNSNQPQHF.

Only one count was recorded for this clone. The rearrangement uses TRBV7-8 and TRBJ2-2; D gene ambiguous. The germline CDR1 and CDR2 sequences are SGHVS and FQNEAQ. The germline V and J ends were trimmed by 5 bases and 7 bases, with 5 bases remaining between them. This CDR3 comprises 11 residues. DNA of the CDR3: TGTGCCAGCAGCAGAGGCGGGGAGCTGTTTTTT. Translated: CASSRGGELFF.

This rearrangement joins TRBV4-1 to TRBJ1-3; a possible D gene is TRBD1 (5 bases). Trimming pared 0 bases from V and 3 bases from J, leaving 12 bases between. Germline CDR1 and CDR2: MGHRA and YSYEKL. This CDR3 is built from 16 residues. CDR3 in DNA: TGCGCCAGCAGCCAAGAAGACAGTATTAATGGAAACACCATATATTTT. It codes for CASSQEDSINGNTIYF.

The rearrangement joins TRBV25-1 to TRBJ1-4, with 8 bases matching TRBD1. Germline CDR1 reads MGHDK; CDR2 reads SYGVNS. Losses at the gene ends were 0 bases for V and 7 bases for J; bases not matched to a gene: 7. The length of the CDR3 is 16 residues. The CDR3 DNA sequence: TGTGCCAGCAGTGAATATGGCCAGGGGGCGGCTGAAAAACTGTTTTTT. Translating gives CASSEYGQGAAEKLFF.

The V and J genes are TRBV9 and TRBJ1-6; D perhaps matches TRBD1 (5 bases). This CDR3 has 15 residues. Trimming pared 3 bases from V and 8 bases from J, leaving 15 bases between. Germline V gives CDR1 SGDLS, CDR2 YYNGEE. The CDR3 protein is CASSERGTPDSPLHF. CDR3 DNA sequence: TGTGCCAGCAGCGAGCGGGGGACCCCGGATTCACCCCTCCACTTT.

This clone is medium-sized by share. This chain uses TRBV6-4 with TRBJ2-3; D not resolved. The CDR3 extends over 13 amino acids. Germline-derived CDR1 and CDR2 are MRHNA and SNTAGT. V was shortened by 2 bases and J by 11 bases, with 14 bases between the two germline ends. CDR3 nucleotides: TGTGCCAGCAGTGACGAGACCCACGGAGAGCAGTATTTT. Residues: CASSDETHGEQYF.

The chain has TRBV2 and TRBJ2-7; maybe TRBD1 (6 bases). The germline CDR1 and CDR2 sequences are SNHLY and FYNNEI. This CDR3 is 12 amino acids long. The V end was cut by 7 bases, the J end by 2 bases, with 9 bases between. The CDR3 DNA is TGTGCCAGCAATGGGGGCACCTACGAGCAGTACTTC. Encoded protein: CASNGGTYEQYF.

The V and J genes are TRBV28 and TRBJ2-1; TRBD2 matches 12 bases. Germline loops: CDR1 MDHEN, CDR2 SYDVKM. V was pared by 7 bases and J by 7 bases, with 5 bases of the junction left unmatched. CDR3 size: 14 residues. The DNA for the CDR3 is TGTGCCAGCACTGGACTAGCGGGATGGAATGAGCAGTTCTTC. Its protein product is CASTGLAGWNEQFF.

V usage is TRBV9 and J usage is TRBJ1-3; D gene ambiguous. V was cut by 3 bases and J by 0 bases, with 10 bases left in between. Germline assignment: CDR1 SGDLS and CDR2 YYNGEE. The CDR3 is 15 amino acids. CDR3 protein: CASSAEGPSGNTIYF. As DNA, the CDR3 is TGTGCCAGCAGCGCCGAGGGCCCCTCTGGAAACACCATATATTTT.

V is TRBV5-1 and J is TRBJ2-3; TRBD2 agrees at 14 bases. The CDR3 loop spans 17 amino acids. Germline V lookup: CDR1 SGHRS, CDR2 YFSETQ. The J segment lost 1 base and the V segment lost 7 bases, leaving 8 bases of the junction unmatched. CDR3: CASHFGTSGRGTDTQYF. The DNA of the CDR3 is TGCGCCAGCCACTTCGGGACTAGCGGGAGAGGCACAGATACGCAGTATTTT. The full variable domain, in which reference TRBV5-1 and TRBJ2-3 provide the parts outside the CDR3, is KAGVTQTPRYLIKTRGQQVTLSCSPISGHRSVSWYQQTPGQGLQFLFEYFSETQRNKGNFPGRFSGRQFSNSRSEMNVSTLELGDSALYLCASHFGTSGRGTDTQYFGPGTRLTVL.

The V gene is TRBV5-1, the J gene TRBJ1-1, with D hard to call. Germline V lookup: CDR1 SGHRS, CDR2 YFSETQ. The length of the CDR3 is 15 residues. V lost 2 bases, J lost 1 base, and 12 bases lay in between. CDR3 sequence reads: CASSFRGPENTEAFF. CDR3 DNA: TGCGCCAGCAGCTTTCGGGGTCCGGAGAACACTGAAGCTTTCTTT.

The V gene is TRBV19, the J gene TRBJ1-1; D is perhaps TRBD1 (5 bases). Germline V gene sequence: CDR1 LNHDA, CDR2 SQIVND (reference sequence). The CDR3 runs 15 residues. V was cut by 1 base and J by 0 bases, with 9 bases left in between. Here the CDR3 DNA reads TGTGCCAGTAGTATAGCCAGGGAACTGAACACTGAAGCTTTCTTT. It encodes CASSIARELNTEAFF. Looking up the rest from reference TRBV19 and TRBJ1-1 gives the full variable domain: DGGITQSPKYLFRKEGQNVTLSCEQNLNHDAMYWYRQDPGQGLRLIYYSQIVNDFQKGDIAEGYSVSREKKESFPLTVTSAQKNPTAFYLCASSIARELNTEAFFGQGTRLTVV.

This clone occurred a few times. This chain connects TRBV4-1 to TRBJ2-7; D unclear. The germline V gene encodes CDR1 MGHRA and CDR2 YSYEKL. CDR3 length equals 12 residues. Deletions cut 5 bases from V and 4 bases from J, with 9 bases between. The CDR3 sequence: CASSFAVYEQYF. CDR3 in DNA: TGCGCCAGCAGCTTTGCGGTGTACGAGCAGTACTTC.

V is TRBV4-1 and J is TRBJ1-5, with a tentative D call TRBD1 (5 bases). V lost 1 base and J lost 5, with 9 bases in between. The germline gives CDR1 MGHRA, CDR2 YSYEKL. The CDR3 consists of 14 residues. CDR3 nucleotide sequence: TGCGCCAGCAGCCAAGTCTTAGGGGATCAGCCCCAGCATTTT. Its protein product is CASSQVLGDQPQHF.

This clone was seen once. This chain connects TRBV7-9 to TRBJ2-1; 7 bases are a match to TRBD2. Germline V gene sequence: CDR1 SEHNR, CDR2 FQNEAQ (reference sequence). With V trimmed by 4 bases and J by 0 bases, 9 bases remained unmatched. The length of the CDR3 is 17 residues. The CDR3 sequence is CASSSQTSLISYNEQFF. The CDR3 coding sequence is TGTGCCAGCAGCTCCCAGACTAGCCTTATCTCCTACAATGAGCAGTTCTTC. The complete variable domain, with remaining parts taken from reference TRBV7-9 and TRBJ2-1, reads DTGVSQNPRHKITKRGQNVTFRCDPISEHNRLYWYRQTLGQGPEFLTYFQNEAQLEKSRLLSDRFSAERPKGSFSTLEIQRTEQGDSAMYLCASSSQTSLISYNEQFFGPGTRLTVL.

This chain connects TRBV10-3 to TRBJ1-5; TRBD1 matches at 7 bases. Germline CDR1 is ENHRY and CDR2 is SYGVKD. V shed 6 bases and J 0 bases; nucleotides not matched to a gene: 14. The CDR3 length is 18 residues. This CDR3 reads CAISHLPNRGNSNQPQHF. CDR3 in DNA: TGTGCCATCAGCCACCTGCCCAACAGGGGAAATAGCAATCAGCCCCAGCATTTT.

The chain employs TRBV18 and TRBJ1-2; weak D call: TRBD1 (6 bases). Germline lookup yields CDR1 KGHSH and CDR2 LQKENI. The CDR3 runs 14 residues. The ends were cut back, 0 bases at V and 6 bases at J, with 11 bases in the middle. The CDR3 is CASSPPVRGHGYTF. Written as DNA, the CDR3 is TGTGCCAGCTCACCACCGGTCAGGGGACATGGCTACACCTTC. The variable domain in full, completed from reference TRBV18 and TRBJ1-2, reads NAGVMQNPRHLVRRRGQEARLRCSPMKGHSHVYWYRQLPEEGLKFMVYLQKENIIDESGMPKERFSAEFPKEGPSILRIQQVVRGDSAAYFCASSPPVRGHGYTFGSGTRLTVV.

As DNA, the CDR3 is TGTGCCAGCAGCTTGGACACCGGGACTTCGGGGGAGCAGTACTTC. Translating it yields CASSLDTGTSGEQYF. The chain has TRBV5-4 and TRBJ2-7, with D tentatively TRBD2 (6 bases). The ends were cut back, 0 bases at V and 7 bases at J, with 17 bases in the middle. Germline CDR1 and CDR2: SGHNT and YYREEE (reference sequence). The CDR3 runs 15 residues. Combining the CDR3 with reference TRBV5-4 and TRBJ2-7 gives the whole variable domain ETGVTQSPTHLIKTRGQQVTLRCSSQSGHNTVSWYQQALGQGPQFIFQYYREEENGRGNFPPRFSGLQFPNYSSELNVNALELDDSALYLCASSLDTGTSGEQYFGPGTRLTVT.

DNA for the CDR3: TGCGCCAGCAGCACCTCCGGGACAGGGACGGATGAAGCTTTCTTT. As protein: CASSTSGTGTDEAFF. The chain recombines TRBV5-1 with TRBJ1-1; 9 nucleotides align to TRBD1. Germline V lookup: CDR1 SGHRS, CDR2 YFSETQ. The CDR3 extends over 15 amino acids. V lost 4 bases and J lost 7; bases outside the gene matches: 11.

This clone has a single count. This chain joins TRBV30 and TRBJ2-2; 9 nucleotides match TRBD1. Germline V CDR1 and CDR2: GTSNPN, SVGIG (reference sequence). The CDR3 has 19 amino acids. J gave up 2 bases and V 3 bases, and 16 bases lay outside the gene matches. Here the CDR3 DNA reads TGTGCCTGGAGCCCCCTGGGGACAGGGCAACGCTTAAACACCGGGGAGCTGTTTTTT. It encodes CAWSPLGTGQRLNTGELFF.

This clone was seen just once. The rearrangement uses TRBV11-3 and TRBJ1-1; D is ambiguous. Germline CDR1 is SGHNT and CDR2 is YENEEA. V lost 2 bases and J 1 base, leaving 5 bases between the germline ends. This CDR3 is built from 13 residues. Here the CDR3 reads CASSLHGNTEAFF. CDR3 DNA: TGTGCCAGCAGCTTACACGGGAACACTGAAGCTTTCTTT.

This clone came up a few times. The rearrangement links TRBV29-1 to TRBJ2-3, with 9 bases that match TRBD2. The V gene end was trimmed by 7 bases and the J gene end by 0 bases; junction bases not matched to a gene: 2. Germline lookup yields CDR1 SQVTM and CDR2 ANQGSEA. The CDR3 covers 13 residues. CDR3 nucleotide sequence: TGCAGCGCTGCGGGAGGGAGCACAGATACGCAGTATTTT. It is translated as CSAAGGSTDTQYF.

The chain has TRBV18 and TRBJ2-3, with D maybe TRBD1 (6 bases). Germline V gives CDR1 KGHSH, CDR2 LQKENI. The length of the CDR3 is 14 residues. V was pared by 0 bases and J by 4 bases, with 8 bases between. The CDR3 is CASSPPGHADTQYF. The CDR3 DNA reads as TGTGCCAGCTCACCACCGGGACATGCAGATACGCAGTATTTT. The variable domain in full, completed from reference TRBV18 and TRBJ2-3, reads NAGVMQNPRHLVRRRGQEARLRCSPMKGHSHVYWYRQLPEEGLKFMVYLQKENIIDESGMPKERFSAEFPKEGPSILRIQQVVRGDSAAYFCASSPPGHADTQYFGPGTRLTVL.

CDR3: CASSTPLDRDLEKLFF. CDR3 nucleotides: TGTGCCAGCAGCACCCCTCTTGACAGGGATCTTGAAAAACTGTTTTTT. This chain joins TRBV7-9 and TRBJ1-4; the match to TRBD1 covers 7 bases. The germline CDR1 and CDR2 sequences are SEHNR and FQNEAQ (reference sequence). The junction had 13 bases not matched to a gene; V was cut back by 5 bases and J by 7 bases. The CDR3 has 16 amino acids.

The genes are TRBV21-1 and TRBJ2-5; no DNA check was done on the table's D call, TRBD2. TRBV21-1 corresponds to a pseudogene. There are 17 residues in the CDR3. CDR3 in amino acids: CASSKKKVAGGGETQYF. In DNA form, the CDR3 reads TGTGCCAGCAGCAAAAAAAAGGTAGCGGGGGGTGGGGAGACCCAGTACTTC.

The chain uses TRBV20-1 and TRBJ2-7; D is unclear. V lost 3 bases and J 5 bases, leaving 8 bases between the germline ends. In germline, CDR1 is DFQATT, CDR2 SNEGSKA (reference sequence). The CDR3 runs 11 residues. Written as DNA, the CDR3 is TGCAGTGCTAGCCGAACAGACGAGCAGTACTTC. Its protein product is CSASRTDEQYF.